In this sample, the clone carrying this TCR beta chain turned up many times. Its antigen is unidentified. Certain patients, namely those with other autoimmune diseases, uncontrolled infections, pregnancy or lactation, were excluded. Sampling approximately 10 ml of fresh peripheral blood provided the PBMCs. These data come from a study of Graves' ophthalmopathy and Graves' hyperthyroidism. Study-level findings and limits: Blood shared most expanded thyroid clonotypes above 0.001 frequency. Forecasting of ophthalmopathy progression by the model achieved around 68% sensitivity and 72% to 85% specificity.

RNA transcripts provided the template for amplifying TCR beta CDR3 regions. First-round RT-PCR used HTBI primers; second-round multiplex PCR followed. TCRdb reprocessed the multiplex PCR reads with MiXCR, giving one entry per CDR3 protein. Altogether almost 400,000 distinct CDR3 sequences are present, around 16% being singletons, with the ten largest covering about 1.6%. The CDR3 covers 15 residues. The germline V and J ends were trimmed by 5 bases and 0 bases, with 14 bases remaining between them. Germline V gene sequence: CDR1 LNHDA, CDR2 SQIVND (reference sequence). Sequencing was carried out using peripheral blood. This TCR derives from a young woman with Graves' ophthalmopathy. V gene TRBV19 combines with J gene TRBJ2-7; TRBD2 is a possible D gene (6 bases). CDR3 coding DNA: TGTGCCAGTAGTGTCGGGACTGATAACTCCTACGAGCAGTACTTC. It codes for CASSVGTDNSYEQYF.